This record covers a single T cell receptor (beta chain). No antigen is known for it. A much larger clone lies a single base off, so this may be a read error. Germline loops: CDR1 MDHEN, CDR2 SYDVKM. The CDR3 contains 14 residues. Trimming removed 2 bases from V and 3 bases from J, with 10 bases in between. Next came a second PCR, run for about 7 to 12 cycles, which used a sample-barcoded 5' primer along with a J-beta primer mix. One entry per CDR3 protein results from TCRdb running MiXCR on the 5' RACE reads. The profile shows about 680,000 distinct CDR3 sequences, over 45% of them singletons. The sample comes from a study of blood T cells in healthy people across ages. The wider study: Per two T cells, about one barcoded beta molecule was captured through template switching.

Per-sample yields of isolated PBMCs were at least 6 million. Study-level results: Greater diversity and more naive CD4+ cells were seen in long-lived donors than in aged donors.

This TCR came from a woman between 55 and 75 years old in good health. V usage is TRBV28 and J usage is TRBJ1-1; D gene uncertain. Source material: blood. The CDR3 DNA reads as TGTGCCAGCAGTTTAGGCGGCATGGACACTGAAGCTTTCTTT. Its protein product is CASSLGGMDTEAFF.